This TCR beta chain was observed in a study of T cells in localized non-small cell lung cancer. General study points: There were a median around 59 of the top 100 tumor clones appearing in adjacent lung. An association was observed between higher blood T cell density and longer overall survival. Uninvolved adjacent lung had more T cell clonality than any other tissue, topping tumor. Sequencing, confined to only one tumor region, leaves heterogeneity possible.

With regard to this clone: Antigen: not known.

Germline V gene lookup returns CDR1 MNHEY and CDR2 SVGAGI. V lost 7 bases and J 3 bases, leaving 12 bases between the germline ends. The CDR3 has 13 residues. Only in-frame clones appear in the TCRdb table, and some are missing; sequencing was by immunoSEQ multiplex PCR. The sample contains some 19,000 clones, about 88% of which appear only once. The chain has TRBV6-5 and TRBJ1-2; D may be TRBD1 (5 bases). This sequence originates from a man aged 40-75 years with stage I lung adenocarcinoma. Sequenced here: peripheral blood, sampled before any cancer treatment. The CDR3 sequence: CASTLGPHYGYTF. Written as DNA, the CDR3 is TGTGCCAGCACCCTGGGACCTCACTATGGCTACACCTTC.